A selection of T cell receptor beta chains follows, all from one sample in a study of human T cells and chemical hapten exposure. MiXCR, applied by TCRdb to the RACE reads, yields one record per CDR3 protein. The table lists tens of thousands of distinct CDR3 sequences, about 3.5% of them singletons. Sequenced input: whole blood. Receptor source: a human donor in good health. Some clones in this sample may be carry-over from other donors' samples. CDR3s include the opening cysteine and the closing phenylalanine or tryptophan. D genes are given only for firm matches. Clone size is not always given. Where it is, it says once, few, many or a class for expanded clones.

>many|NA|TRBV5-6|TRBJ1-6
CASSGLYSPLHF
TGTGCCAGCAGCGGATTGTATTCACCCCTCCACTTT
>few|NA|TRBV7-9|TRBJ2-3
CASSLRSGPTDTQYF
TGTGCCAGCAGCTTAAGAAGCGGCCCAACAGATACGCAGTATTTT
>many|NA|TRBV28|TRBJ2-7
CASSRPELVQYF
TGTGCCAGCAGTCGTCCCGAGTTGGTGCAGTACTTC
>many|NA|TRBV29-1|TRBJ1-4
CSVERGTNEKLFF
TGCAGCGTTGAGCGCGGAACTAATGAAAAACTGTTTTTT
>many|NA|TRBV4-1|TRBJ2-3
CASSQVDMGFTDTQYF
TGCGCCAGCAGCCAAGTGGATATGGGTTTCACAGATACGCAGTATTTT
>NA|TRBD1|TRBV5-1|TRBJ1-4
CASSSGTASNEKLFF
TGCGCCAGCAGCTCCGGGACAGCCTCTAATGAAAAACTGTTTTTT
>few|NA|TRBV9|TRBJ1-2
CASSVGRGQNYGYTF
TGTGCCAGCAGCGTAGGTCGGGGTCAAAACTATGGCTACACCTTC
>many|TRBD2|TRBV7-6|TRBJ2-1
CASSPKTSGYNEQFF
TGTGCCAGCAGCCCCAAGACTAGCGGTTACAATGAGCAGTTCTTC
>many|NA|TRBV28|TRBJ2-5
CASSQRGAKETQYF
TGTGCCAGCAGTCAAAGAGGGGCTAAAGAGACCCAGTACTTC
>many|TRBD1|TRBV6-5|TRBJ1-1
CASSYEGTGAGSEAFF
TGTGCCAGCAGTTACGAAGGGACAGGTGCTGGAAGTGAAGCTTTCTTT
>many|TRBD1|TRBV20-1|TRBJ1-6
CSASIGTVSPLHF
TGCAGTGCTAGTATCGGGACAGTTTCACCCCTCCACTTT
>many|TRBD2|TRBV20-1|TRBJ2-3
CSARDPSGRARDTQYF
TGCAGTGCTAGAGATCCAAGCGGGAGAGCCAGAGATACGCAGTATTTT
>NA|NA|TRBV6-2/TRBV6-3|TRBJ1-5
CASSSSGAGKSQPQHF
TGTGCCAGCAGTTCCTCTGGAGCAGGGAAAAGTCAGCCCCAGCATTTT
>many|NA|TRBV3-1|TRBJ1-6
CASSRRPGADNSPLHF
TGTGCCAGCAGTCGTCGACCGGGGGCCGATAATTCACCCCTCCACTTT
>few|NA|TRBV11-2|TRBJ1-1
CASSLERTNTEAFF
TGTGCCAGCAGCTTAGAACGGACGAACACTGAAGCTTTCTTT
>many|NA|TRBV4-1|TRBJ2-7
CASSLGGGGADEQYF
TGCGCCAGCAGCCTCGGGGGTGGGGGGGCAGATGAGCAGTACTTC
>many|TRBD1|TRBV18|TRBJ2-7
CASSPSSGGEGKYF
TGTGCCAGCTCACCAAGCTCAGGGGGAGAGGGAAAGTACTTC
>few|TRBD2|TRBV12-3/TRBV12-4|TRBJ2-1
CASSTNGASGRGSEQFF
TGTGCCAGCAGTACGAATGGGGCTAGCGGGAGGGGGAGTGAGCAGTTCTTC
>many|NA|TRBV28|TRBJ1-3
CASSLRTVFPSGNTIYF
TGTGCCAGCAGTTTACGCACTGTATTCCCCTCTGGAAACACCATATATTTT
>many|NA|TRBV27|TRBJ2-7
CAATRLEQYF
TGTGCCGCTACGCGACTCGAGCAGTACTTC
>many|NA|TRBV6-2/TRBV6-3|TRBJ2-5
CASSYSGAAQETQYF
TGTGCCAGCAGTTACTCGGGAGCGGCCCAAGAGACCCAGTACTTC
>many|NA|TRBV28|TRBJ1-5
CASRGVLEPQHF
TGTGCCAGCAGAGGGGTGTTGGAGCCCCAGCATTTT
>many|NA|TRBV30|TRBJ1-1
CAWDRLNTEAFF
TGTGCCTGGGACAGACTTAACACTGAAGCTTTCTTT
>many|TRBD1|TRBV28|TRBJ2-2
CASSLGQGNTGELFF
TGTGCCAGCAGTTTAGGACAGGGAAACACCGGGGAGCTGTTTTTT
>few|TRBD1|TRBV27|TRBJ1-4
CASSFLPGQGNEKLFF
TGTGCCAGCAGTTTTTTACCGGGACAGGGGAATGAAAAACTGTTTTTT
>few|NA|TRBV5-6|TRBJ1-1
CASSWAGPQEAFF
TGTGCCAGCAGCTGGGCGGGACCCCAAGAAGCTTTCTTT
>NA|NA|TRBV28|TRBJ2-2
CASSLKLWSGELFF
TGTGCCAGCAGTTTGAAATTATGGTCCGGGGAGCTGTTTTTT
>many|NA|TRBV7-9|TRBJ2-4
CASSLTDGIRAAKNIQYF
TGTGCCAGCAGCTTAACGGACGGGATCCGGGCGGCCAAAAACATTCAGTACTTC
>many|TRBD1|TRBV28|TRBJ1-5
CASINYQGGQPQHF
TGTGCCAGCATCAATTACCAGGGGGGGCAGCCCCAGCATTTT
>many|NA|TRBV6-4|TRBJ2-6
CASSDSGSGANVLTF
TGTGCCAGCAGTGACTCAGGCTCTGGGGCCAACGTCCTGACTTTC
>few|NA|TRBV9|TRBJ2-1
CASSARTDYNEQFF
TGTGCCAGCAGCGCTAGGACTGATTACAATGAGCAGTTCTTC
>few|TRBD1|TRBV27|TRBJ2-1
CASSFLLDRGYNEQFF
TGTGCCAGCAGTTTTCTGCTCGACAGGGGGTACAATGAGCAGTTCTTC
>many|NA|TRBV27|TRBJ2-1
CASSPNRGSGQFF
TGTGCCAGCAGTCCGAATAGGGGTAGTGGGCAGTTCTTC
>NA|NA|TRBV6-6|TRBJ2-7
CASSPGAKQYF
TGTGCCAGCAGTCCCGGGGCGAAGCAGTACTTC
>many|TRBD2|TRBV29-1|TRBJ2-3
CSVEGLAGPSTDTQYF
TGCAGCGTTGAGGGTCTAGCGGGCCCGAGCACAGATACGCAGTATTTT
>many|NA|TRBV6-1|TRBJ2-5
CASSSGTYSSETQYF
TGTGCCAGCAGTTCAGGGACCTATTCGTCGGAGACCCAGTACTTC
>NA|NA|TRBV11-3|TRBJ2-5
CASSLDAETGVKWYETQYF
TGTGCCAGCAGCTTAGACGCCGAAACGGGAGTGAAGTGGTACGAGACCCAGTACTTC
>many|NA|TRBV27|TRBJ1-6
CASTWATGKTPLHF
TGTGCCAGCACTTGGGCCACAGGGAAGACACCCCTCCACTTT
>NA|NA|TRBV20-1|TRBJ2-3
CSATWTVLSEGTQYF
TGCAGTGCCACCTGGACAGTCCTAAGCGAGGGTACGCAGTATTTT
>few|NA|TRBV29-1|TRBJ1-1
CSVGSQGTMNTEAFF
TGCAGCGTTGGATCGCAGGGGACTATGAACACTGAAGCTTTCTTT
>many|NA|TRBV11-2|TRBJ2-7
CASSPLIPGGRANEQYF
TGTGCCAGCAGCCCCCTCATACCCGGGGGGCGAGCCAACGAGCAGTACTTC